The 30 T cell receptor beta chains below were found in one sample sequenced in a study of blood T cell repertoires in COVID-19. TCRdb keeps only in-frame clones here, not all; method: immunoSEQ multiplex PCR. The table lists 110,000 to 150,000 clones, around 82% of them singletons, with 44% in the top ten. The specimen was peripheral blood. Source of these receptors: a human donor in a cohort sampled during active COVID-19.

The chain couples TRBV2 to TRBJ2-5; TRBD2 matches 9 bases. There are 12 residues in the CDR3. Germline-derived CDR1 and CDR2 are SNHLY and FYNNEI. The V gene end was trimmed by 6 bases and the J gene end by 5 bases; junction bases not matched to a gene: 1. The CDR3 DNA is TGTGCCAGCAGAGGACTAGCGGAGACCCAGTACTTC. Its protein is CASRGLAETQYF.

The chain recombines TRBV19 with TRBJ2-6; D perhaps matches TRBD1 (6 bases). Germline lookup yields CDR1 LNHDA and CDR2 SQIVND (reference sequence). The CDR3 loop spans 16 amino acids. V was shortened by 9 bases and J by 2 bases, with 17 bases between the two germline ends. This chain's CDR3 is CASQQGIGTGANVLTF. The CDR3, as DNA: TGTGCCAGCCAACAGGGAATAGGTACTGGGGCCAACGTCCTGACTTTC. Full variable domain (missing parts from reference TRBV19 and TRBJ2-6): DGGITQSPKYLFRKEGQNVTLSCEQNLNHDAMYWYRQDPGQGLRLIYYSQIVNDFQKGDIAEGYSVSREKKESFPLTVTSAQKNPTAFYLCASQQGIGTGANVLTFGAGSRLTVL.

This clone was seen once. The chain carries TRBV5-1 and TRBJ1-1; no firm D call. Germline loops: CDR1 SGHRS, CDR2 YFSETQ. Trimming removed 0 bases from V and 3 bases from J, with 9 bases in between. The CDR3 is 14 amino acids. CDR3 region: CASSLGQLDTEAFF. In nucleotides, the CDR3 is TGCGCCAGCAGCTTGGGGCAGTTGGACACTGAAGCTTTCTTT.

DNA of the CDR3: TGTGCCTGGAGTCTCCTCAATGAAAAACTGTTTTTT. Translation: CAWSLLNEKLFF. The genes are TRBV30 and TRBJ1-4; no reliable D call. There are 12 residues in the CDR3. CDR1 and CDR2 from the germline V gene are GTSNPN and SVGIG (reference sequence). Trimming cost V 2 bases and J 5 bases, with 6 bases left between them.

In its sample, this clone was seen once. The chain recombines TRBV19 with TRBJ2-1; D perhaps matches TRBD2 (6 bases). This CDR3 is built from 16 residues. Germline CDR1 is LNHDA and CDR2 is SQIVND (reference sequence). V was shortened by 4 bases and J by 1 base, with 14 bases between the two germline ends. CDR3 region: CASSSGNGRSYNEQFF. CDR3 in DNA: TGTGCCAGTAGTAGTGGTAACGGGAGATCCTACAATGAGCAGTTCTTC.

This chain links TRBV6-5 with TRBJ2-1; TRBD2 matches 13 bases. CDR1 is MNHEY, CDR2 SVGAGI, per germline. There are 14 residues in the CDR3. The V and J ends lost 2 bases and 12 bases, in that order; junction bases with no gene match: 4. The CDR3 spells CASSYGLAGERQFF. DNA for the CDR3: TGTGCCAGCAGTTACGGACTAGCGGGAGAACGGCAGTTCTTC.

This chain connects TRBV6-2 or TRBV6-3 to TRBJ1-6; 7 bases are shared with TRBD1. Germline assignment: CDR1 MNHEY and CDR2 SVGEGT. The CDR3 sequence is 15 residues long. The V gene end was trimmed by 6 bases and the J gene end by 12 bases; junction bases not matched to a gene: 14. The CDR3 DNA reads as TGTGCCAGCAGCTCTCCTGACAGGGCTGTAGTACCCCTCCACTTT. It codes for CASSSPDRAVVPLHF.

The chain has TRBV19 and TRBJ2-2, with D tentatively TRBD2 (6 bases). Trimming took off 6 bases at V and 1 base at J, with 15 bases between the two ends. CDR1 is LNHDA and CDR2 is SQIVND in the germline V gene (reference sequence). The CDR3 covers 16 residues. The CDR3 coding sequence is TGTGCCAGTAGGGGGCGAGGGACTGGGAACACCGGGGAGCTGTTTTTT. This translates into CASRGRGTGNTGELFF.

The chain has TRBV7-2 and TRBJ2-7; D is possibly TRBD2 (5 bases). Between the trimmed V and J ends, which lost 5 bases and 6 bases, there was a span of 17 bases. Per germline, CDR1 SGHTA and CDR2 FQGNSA. This CDR3 is 14 amino acids long. CDR3 sequence reads: CASSADRGPGEQYF. CDR3 coding DNA: TGTGCCAGCAGCGCAGACCGGGGTCCGGGCGAGCAGTACTTC.

The rearrangement uses TRBV4-3 and TRBJ1-6; 7 nucleotides agree with TRBD1. V trimming: 4 bases; J trimming: 7 bases; junction bases outside the gene matches: 7. CDR1 and CDR2 (germline): LGHNA, YSLEER. The CDR3 consists of 15 residues. The CDR3 DNA reads as TGCGCCAGCAGCCCCACGGACAGGTCCAATTCACCCCTCCACTTT. Its protein is CASSPTDRSNSPLHF.

The chain uses TRBV10-3 and TRBJ2-7; 9 bases agree with TRBD1. The length of the CDR3 is 13 residues. Germline V gene data show CDR1 as ENHRY and CDR2 as SYGVKD. The V and J ends lost 6 bases and 3 bases, in that order; junction bases with no gene match: 3. CDR3 coding DNA: TGTGCCATCAGGGGACAGGGAGACTACGAGCAGTACTTC. Amino acids: CAIRGQGDYEQYF.

The chain carries TRBV6-5 and TRBJ1-4; D not certain. V lost 6 bases and J lost 0, with 11 bases in between. From germline, CDR1 is MNHEY and CDR2 SVGAGI. The CDR3 extends over 15 amino acids. For the CDR3, the DNA is TGTGCCAGCAGAACTTCCGGGGCAACTAATGAAAAACTGTTTTTT. Translated: CASRTSGATNEKLFF.

V is TRBV4-1 and J is TRBJ2-3, with D tentatively TRBD2 (6 bases). CDR3 length equals 14 residues. The germline gives CDR1 MGHRA, CDR2 YSYEKL. The ends were cut back, 4 bases at V and 7 bases at J, with 15 bases in the middle. The CDR3, as DNA: TGCGCCAGCAGCCCAGAGGGCGGGATGCATACGCAGTATTTT. It specifies CASSPEGGMHTQYF.

This clone occurred a few times. The chain uses TRBV2 and TRBJ2-2, with D possibly matching TRBD1 (6 bases). V lost 3 bases and J 1 base, leaving 9 bases between the germline ends. Germline values: CDR1 SNHLY, CDR2 FYNNEI. CDR3 length: 15 residues. CDR3 nucleotide sequence: TGTGCCAGCAGTGACCCAGGGGTGAACACCGGGGAGCTGTTTTTT. Encoded protein: CASSDPGVNTGELFF.

This clone was observed once. The chain employs TRBV10-3 and TRBJ2-7; D might be TRBD2 (6 bases). Germline values: CDR1 ENHRY, CDR2 SYGVKD. This CDR3 region has 15 residues. Trimming cost V 4 bases and J 1 base, with 14 bases left between them. For the CDR3, the DNA is TGTGCCATCAGTGGTGGCCCTAGCGCTTCCTACGAGCAGTACGTC. Amino acids: CAISGGPSASYEQYV.

The chain couples TRBV2 to TRBJ1-1; 8 bases fit TRBD1. V was pared by 6 bases and J by 2 bases, with 5 bases of the junction left unmatched. Germline CDR1 reads SNHLY; CDR2 reads FYNNEI. The CDR3 spans 14 residues. CDR3 in DNA: TGTGCCAGCAGGACCAGGGGGCAAAACACTGAAGCTTTCTTT. It yields the protein CASRTRGQNTEAFF. The full variable domain, with the rest looked up from reference TRBV2 and TRBJ1-1, is EPEVTQTPSHQVTQMGQEVILRCVPISNHLYFYWYRQILGQKVEFLVSFYNNEISEKSEIFDDQFSVERPDGSNFTLKIRSTKLEDSAMYFCASRTRGQNTEAFFGQGTRLTVV.

The chain's CDR3 is CASSPDRGMLFNYGYTF. For the CDR3, the DNA is TGCGCCAGCAGCCCAGACAGGGGAATGCTTTTTAACTATGGCTACACCTTC. The V and J genes are TRBV5-1 and TRBJ1-2; 8 positions agree with TRBD1. The CDR3 totals 17 residues. Looked up from germline, CDR1 is SGHRS and CDR2 is YFSETQ. Unmatched junction bases numbered 12, after V lost 4 bases and J lost 1 base.

The rearrangement joins TRBV5-1 to TRBJ1-1; D might be TRBD1 (5 bases). The V and J ends lost 4 bases and 2 bases respectively, with 12 bases between them. Germline V gene lookup returns CDR1 SGHRS and CDR2 YFSETQ. The length of the CDR3 is 14 residues. CDR3 in DNA: TGCGCCAGCAGCATGGACACATTTAACACTGAAGCTTTCTTT. It translates to CASSMDTFNTEAFF.

The chain is built from TRBV11-3 and TRBJ2-1; TRBD2 might be the D (6 bases). The CDR3 is 18 amino acids. The germline V and J ends were trimmed by 4 bases and 4 bases, with 23 bases remaining between them. Germline values: CDR1 SGHNT, CDR2 YENEEA. Written as DNA, the CDR3 is TGTGCCAGCAGCTCCACGCAGGCAATGGGTAGCGGATACAATGAGCAGTTCTTC. Its translation is CASSSTQAMGSGYNEQFF. Looking up the rest from reference TRBV11-3 and TRBJ2-1 gives the full variable domain: EAGVVQSPRYKIIEKKQPVAFWCNPISGHNTLYWYLQNLGQGPELLIRYENEEAVDDSQLPKDRFSAERLKGVDSTLKIQPAELGDSAVYLCASSSTQAMGSGYNEQFFGPGTRLTVL.

The gene calls are TRBV3-1 (or the pseudogene TRBV3-2) and TRBJ1-5; D possibly corresponds to TRBD1 (6 bases). Trimming removed 3 bases at V and 1 base at J, with 7 bases between. Germline-derived CDR1 and CDR2 are LGHDT and YNNKEL (reference sequence). The CDR3 runs 14 residues. The CDR3 bases are TGTGCCAGCAGCCATCAGGGGAGCAATCAGCCCCAGCATTTT. The encoded protein is CASSHQGSNQPQHF.

This clone has more than one count but fewer than ten. The J gene is TRBJ2-5, the V gene TRBV9; 8 bases match TRBD2. V shed 4 bases and J 2 bases; nucleotides not matched to a gene: 7. Germline lookup yields CDR1 SGDLS and CDR2 YYNGEE. This CDR3 is 15 amino acids long. The CDR3 sequence: CASSYIAGSQETQYF. The CDR3 coding sequence is TGTGCCAGCAGCTACATAGCGGGGTCTCAAGAGACCCAGTACTTC. The full variable domain, its missing parts supplied by reference TRBV9 and TRBJ2-5, is DSGVTQTPKHLITATGQRVTLRCSPRSGDLSVYWYQQSLDQGLQFLIQYYNGEERAKGNILERFSAQQFPDLHSELNLSSLELGDSALYFCASSYIAGSQETQYFGPGTRLLVL.

This rearrangement joins TRBV6-6 to TRBJ1-1, with 9 bases that match TRBD1. This CDR3 spans 14 amino acids. With 5 bases clipped from V and 6 bases from J, the junction kept 7 bases outside the gene matches. In germline, CDR1 is MNHNY, CDR2 SVGAGI (reference sequence). CDR3 region: CASSGPGQGAEAFF. CDR3 coding DNA: TGTGCCAGCAGTGGCCCGGGACAGGGTGCTGAAGCTTTCTTT.

The genes are TRBV28 and TRBJ2-1, with a tentative D call TRBD2 (6 bases). This CDR3 comprises 17 residues. V was pared by 2 bases and J by 4 bases, with 18 bases between. Looked up from germline, CDR1 is MDHEN and CDR2 is SYDVKM. The chain's CDR3 is CASSLPPRLGKYNEQFF. Written as DNA, the CDR3 is TGTGCCAGCAGTTTACCCCCCCGACTAGGAAAATACAATGAGCAGTTCTTC. The full variable domain, completed using reference TRBV28 and TRBJ2-1, is DVKVTQSSRYLVKRTGEKVFLECVQDMDHENMFWYRQDPGLGLRLIYFSYDVKMKEKGDIPEGYSVSREKKERFSLILESASTNQTSMYLCASSLPPRLGKYNEQFFGPGTRLTVL.

This clone was found once. The rearrangement uses TRBV6-5 and TRBJ2-7; 11 bases are shared with TRBD1. Losses at the gene ends were 6 bases for V and 3 bases for J; bases not matched to a gene: 4. The CDR3 is 14 amino acids. The germline CDR1 and CDR2 sequences are MNHEY and SVGAGI. The CDR3 DNA sequence: TGTGCCAGCAGGGGGACAGGGGGGAACTACGAGCAGTACTTC. Translated: CASRGTGGNYEQYF.

This chain uses TRBV6-5 with TRBJ1-2; D gene uncertain. Germline values: CDR1 MNHEY, CDR2 SVGAGI. This CDR3 is built from 14 residues. V was cut by 3 bases and J by 6 bases, with 14 bases left in between. In DNA, the CDR3 is TGTGCCAGCAGTTATGGACTGCCCGGGGATGGCTACACCTTC. Translating gives CASSYGLPGDGYTF.

This sequence joins TRBV11-2 and TRBJ2-3; TRBD2 matches at 7 bases. V shed 7 bases, J shed 5 bases, and the junction held 9 bases outside the gene matches. The length of the CDR3 is 14 residues. Germline CDR1 and CDR2: SGHAT and FQNNGV. CDR3 in amino acids: CASTWGGGEDTQYF. In DNA, the CDR3 is TGTGCCAGCACCTGGGGGGGAGGGGAAGATACGCAGTATTTT.

The rearrangement joins TRBV29-1 to TRBJ2-7, with 11 bases aligning to TRBD2. Germline-derived CDR1 and CDR2 are SQVTM and ANQGSEA. The CDR3 sequence is 13 residues long. V lost 6 bases, J lost 6 bases, and 7 bases stayed unmatched. The CDR3 coding sequence is TGCAGCGTGAAGACTAGCGGGGACAGCGAGCAGTACTTC. Amino acids: CSVKTSGDSEQYF.

The rearrangement uses TRBV6-1 and TRBJ1-5; D possibly corresponds to TRBD1 (5 bases). The V gene lost 7 bases and the J gene lost 5 bases, with 12 bases spanning the gap. Germline values: CDR1 MNHNS, CDR2 SASEGT. CDR3 size: 13 residues. The CDR3 DNA reads TGTGCCAGCACCATACGGGGGGATCAGCCCCAGCATTTT. Protein sequence: CASTIRGDQPQHF.

The V call is TRBV3-1 (or the pseudogene TRBV3-2), the J call TRBJ1-4; D is ambiguous. Germline CDR1 and CDR2: LGHDT and YNNKEL (reference sequence). V lost 3 bases to trimming and J lost 7 bases, with 12 bases between them. The CDR3 consists of 14 residues. The CDR3 is CASSQKSPFEKLFF. The CDR3 DNA is TGTGCCAGCAGCCAGAAGAGTCCGTTTGAAAAACTGTTTTTT.

The chain couples TRBV5-4 to TRBJ1-1; TRBD1 is a possible D gene (5 bases). The CDR3 contains 14 residues. Per the germline V gene, CDR1 is SGHNT and CDR2 is YYREEE (reference sequence). Trimming took off 6 bases at V and 3 bases at J, with 15 bases between the two ends. CDR3 amino acids: CASMLRGGYTEAFF. The CDR3 nucleotides are TGTGCCAGCATGCTGCGGGGCGGGTACACTGAAGCTTTCTTT.